This T cell receptor beta chain was found in a study of blood T cell repertoires in COVID-19. Turning to the study itself: Samples taken during acute and convalescent COVID-19 were collected in the United States, Italy and Spain.

This clone was seen a single time. The CDR3 covers 15 residues. V gave up 1 base and J gave up 3 bases; unmatched junction bases: 4. Germline V gives CDR1 LGHDT, CDR2 YNNKEL (reference sequence). Profiled with immunoSEQ multiplex PCR; TCRdb holds only in-frame clones, not every one. The sample records about 100,000 clones, approximately 80% being singletons. The receptor's source is a human donor in a cohort sampled during active COVID-19. Specimen: peripheral blood. The chain recombines TRBV3-1 (or the pseudogene TRBV3-2) with TRBJ2-7, with 9 bases that match TRBD1. The CDR3 DNA reads as TGTGCCAGCAGCCAAGGGGACAGGGCCTTCTACGAGCAGTACTTC. This encodes CASSQGDRAFYEQYF.